The 22 T cell receptor beta chains listed next were all sequenced from one sample in a study of identical twins. TCRdb used MiXCR to reprocess the 5' RACE reads, holding one entry per CDR3 protein. The table records approximately 190,000 distinct CDR3 sequences, about a sixth of them present only once. These data were also reused for a study on T cells expressing NK-cell markers.

Sequencing was performed on CD8+ T cells sorted from blood. These receptors were collected from a young woman in good health.

The J gene is TRBJ2-7, the V gene TRBV7-7; 8 bases are a match to TRBD2. Germline CDR1 and CDR2: SSHAT and FNYEAQ (reference sequence). The CDR3 runs to 14 residues. V lost 0 bases, J lost 6 bases, and 4 bases stayed unmatched. CDR3 coding DNA: TGTGCCAGCAGCTTAGCAGCGGGAGCATTCGAGCAGTACTTC. This sequence encodes CASSLAAGAFEQYF. Using reference TRBV7-7 and TRBJ2-7 for the parts outside the CDR3, the full variable domain is GAGVSQSPRYKVTKRGQDVTLRCDPISSHATLYWYQQALGQGPEFLTYFNYEAQPDKSGLPSDRFSAERPEGSISTLTIQRTEQRDSAMYRCASSLAAGAFEQYFGPGTRLTVT.

In its sample, this clonotype was seen once. This chain connects TRBV29-1 to TRBJ1-1, with 8 bases fitting TRBD1. The germline CDR1 and CDR2 sequences are SQVTM and ANQGSEA. V shed 3 bases and J 1 base; nucleotides not matched to a gene: 10. The CDR3 is 16 residues long. The CDR3 protein is CSVDLAGGGRNTEAFF. Written as DNA, the CDR3 is TGCAGCGTTGATTTAGCAGGGGGCGGGAGGAACACTGAAGCTTTCTTT.

The chain is built from TRBV20-1 and TRBJ2-1, with 9 bases matching TRBD2. Losses at the gene ends were 2 bases for V and 0 bases for J; bases not matched to a gene: 8. Germline V lookup: CDR1 DFQATT, CDR2 SNEGSKA (reference sequence). This CDR3 spans 17 amino acids. For the CDR3, the DNA is TGCAGTGCTAGAAAAGCGGGGGGCCTCAGCTCCTACAATGAGCAGTTCTTC. Translated: CSARKAGGLSSYNEQFF.

This clonotype was seen a handful of times. The rearrangement uses TRBV3-1 and TRBJ2-5; a weak D match, TRBD1 (6 bases). Germline lookup yields CDR1 LGHDT and CDR2 YNNKEL (reference sequence). This CDR3 comprises 14 residues. V gave up 3 bases and J gave up 5 bases, with 13 bases separating them. In nucleotides, the CDR3 is TGTGCCAGCAGCCAGGATTTCCAGGGGGAGACCCAGTACTTC. Protein sequence: CASSQDFQGETQYF.

This clonotype came up a few times. J is TRBJ1-5 and V is TRBV6-5; D gene uncertain. Trimming removed 2 bases from V and 0 bases from J, with 8 bases in between. The CDR3 has 15 amino acids. Per germline, CDR1 MNHEY and CDR2 SVGAGI. The CDR3 region has the DNA TGTGCCAGCAGTTACCCAGATACTAGCAATCAGCCCCAGCATTTT. This sequence encodes CASSYPDTSNQPQHF.

Regarding this clonotype: Its ends do not fully match the called genes, so a read error is possible. The genes are TRBV27 and TRBJ1-2; 10 positions agree with TRBD1. The CDR3 is 14 residues long. CDR1 and CDR2 from the germline V gene are MNHEY and SMNVEV (reference sequence). The CDR3 sequence: CASSPGTGVGGNTF. DNA of the CDR3: TGTGCCAGCAGTCCCGGGACAGGGGTGGGTGGCAACACCTTC.

The J gene is TRBJ2-1, the V gene TRBV12-3 or TRBV12-4; perhaps D is TRBD1 or TRBD2 (5 bases each). Trimming took 7 bases from V and 5 from J, leaving 9 bases between them. The CDR3 runs to 12 residues. In DNA, the CDR3 is TGTGCCAGCATCCGAGGGGACAATGAGCAGTTCTTC. It encodes CASIRGDNEQFF.

This clonotype occurred a few times. For the CDR3, the DNA is TGTGCCAGCAGACCACTAGCGGGAGTTCGGGAGACCCAGTACTTC. Its translation is CASRPLAGVRETQYF. The genes are TRBV27 and TRBJ2-5; 11 bases match TRBD2. V dropped 6 bases and J dropped 5; count of bases not matched to a gene: 8. In germline, CDR1 is MNHEY, CDR2 SMNVEV (reference sequence). The CDR3 consists of 15 residues.

J is TRBJ2-3 and V is TRBV5-1; D is uncertain. This CDR3 spans 13 amino acids. The V gene lost 4 bases and the J gene lost 0 bases, with 6 bases spanning the gap. The germline gives CDR1 SGHRS, CDR2 YFSETQ. In nucleotides, the CDR3 is TGCGCCAGCAGCGATGACAGCACAGATACGCAGTATTTT. Its translation: CASSDDSTDTQYF.

This clonotype has only a few counts. This rearrangement joins TRBV14 to TRBJ1-2; no firm D call. V lost 0 bases and J 4 bases, leaving 15 bases between the germline ends. Germline-derived CDR1 and CDR2 are SGHDN and FVKESK. This CDR3 has 16 residues. This CDR3 reads CASSQDDEREGYGYTF. CDR3 sequence (DNA): TGTGCCAGCAGCCAAGACGATGAGAGGGAGGGCTATGGCTACACCTTC.

This chain links TRBV10-1 with TRBJ2-3, with a weak D call TRBD2 (6 bases). Trimming stripped 5 bases from V and 5 bases from J, with 14 bases between. This CDR3 has 14 residues. The germline V gene encodes CDR1 WNHNN and CDR2 SYGVQD (reference sequence). In DNA form, the CDR3 reads TGCGCCAGCAGTCTTACGGGAGATGAAGATACGCAGTATTTT. Translation: CASSLTGDEDTQYF.

This clonotype showed up just a few times. The V call is TRBV7-6, the J call TRBJ2-7; TRBD2 matches at 12 bases. Trimming at V came to 4 bases and at J to 4 bases, leaving 5 bases not matched to a gene. The CDR3 covers 15 residues. Germline assignment: CDR1 SGHVS and CDR2 FNYEAQ. The CDR3 region is CASSSTSGRTYEQYF. CDR3 coding DNA: TGTGCCAGCAGCTCGACTAGCGGGAGAACGTACGAGCAGTACTTC. The full variable domain, rest sourced from reference TRBV7-6 and TRBJ2-7, is GAGVSQSPRYKVTKRGQDVALRCDPISGHVSLYWYRQALGQGPEFLTYFNYEAQQDKSGLPNDRFSAERPEGSISTLTIQRTEQRDSAMYRCASSSTSGRTYEQYFGPGTRLTVT.

This clonotype showed up just a few times. The chain employs TRBV6-5 and TRBJ2-2, with TRBD1 as a possible D gene (5 bases). V shed 6 bases and J shed 5 bases, with 10 bases lying between them. The CDR3 has 13 amino acids. Germline assignment: CDR1 MNHEY and CDR2 SVGAGI. The CDR3 coding sequence is TGTGCCAGCAGCTATCGACAGACCGGGGAGCTGTTTTTT. Translation gives CASSYRQTGELFF.

The chain combines TRBV7-9 with TRBJ2-7; D perhaps matches TRBD1 (5 bases). Trimming left V 0 bases short and J 6 bases short, with 9 bases between. The CDR3 extends over 13 amino acids. CDR1 SEHNR and CDR2 FQNEAQ come from the germline V gene (reference sequence). The chain's CDR3 is CASSLAGQGEQYF. Written as DNA, the CDR3 is TGTGCCAGCAGCTTAGCAGGTCAGGGCGAGCAGTACTTC.

The chain couples TRBV20-1 to TRBJ1-1; no reliable D call. Germline assignment: CDR1 DFQATT and CDR2 SNEGSKA (reference sequence). Trimming took 4 bases from V and 0 from J, leaving 12 bases between them. The CDR3 is 14 amino acids. The CDR3 here is CSAIDRQVNTEAFF. DNA of the CDR3: TGCAGTGCTATCGATAGGCAGGTGAACACTGAAGCTTTCTTT.

A few counts support this clonotype. This rearrangement joins TRBV20-1 to TRBJ1-2; D is unclear. The CDR3 spans 11 residues. Trimming took off 8 bases at V and 7 bases at J, with 14 bases between the two ends. The germline V gene has CDR1 DFQATT and CDR2 SNEGSKA (reference sequence). The CDR3 sequence: CSTRESGGYTF. The CDR3 DNA follows: TGCAGTACAAGGGAATCGGGTGGCTACACCTTC.

The chain combines TRBV2 with TRBJ2-7; D tentatively fits TRBD1 or TRBD2 (6 bases each). Germline assignment: CDR1 SNHLY and CDR2 FYNNEI. The CDR3 is made up of 16 amino acids. With 6 bases removed from V and 3 bases from J, the gap between germline ends came to 21 bases. The CDR3 nucleotides are TGTGCCAGCAGGAGGGGGGCTATGTCTACGGGCTACGAGCAGTACTTC. Protein: CASRRGAMSTGYEQYF. The full variable domain, its missing parts supplied by reference TRBV2 and TRBJ2-7, is EPEVTQTPSHQVTQMGQEVILRCVPISNHLYFYWYRQILGQKVEFLVSFYNNEISEKSEIFDDQFSVERPDGSNFTLKIRSTKLEDSAMYFCASRRGAMSTGYEQYFGPGTRLTVT.

This clonotype was found a few times. The chain uses TRBV4-1 and TRBJ2-7; D ambiguous. The CDR3 is made up of 15 amino acids. The V end was cut by 1 base, the J end by 0 bases, with 10 bases between. Germline CDR1 and CDR2: MGHRA and YSYEKL. This chain's CDR3 is CASSQGFGSSYEQYF. DNA for the CDR3: TGCGCCAGCAGCCAAGGATTTGGTAGCTCCTACGAGCAGTACTTC.

This clonotype has a count of ten or more. The rearrangement joins TRBV9 to TRBJ2-7; no firm D call. With 0 bases removed from V and 0 bases from J, the gap between germline ends came to 7 bases. The germline CDR1 and CDR2 sequences are SGDLS and YYNGEE. The CDR3 is made up of 14 amino acids. CDR3 loop: CASSVGSSSYEQYF. The CDR3 bases are TGTGCCAGCAGCGTAGGTAGCAGCTCCTACGAGCAGTACTTC.

This clonotype showed up just a few times. The V call is TRBV7-6, the J call TRBJ2-2, with D unclear. The V gene's germline CDR1 is SGHVS and CDR2 FNYEAQ. V dropped 5 bases and J dropped 1 base, with 17 bases sitting between them. This CDR3 contains 17 residues. The DNA of the CDR3 is TGTGCCAGCAGCCCAGTAATTTCCCTACAGAACACCGGGGAGCTGTTTTTT. It yields the protein CASSPVISLQNTGELFF. Based on the CDR3 plus reference TRBV7-6 and TRBJ2-2, the full variable domain is GAGVSQSPRYKVTKRGQDVALRCDPISGHVSLYWYRQALGQGPEFLTYFNYEAQQDKSGLPNDRFSAERPEGSISTLTIQRTEQRDSAMYRCASSPVISLQNTGELFFGEGSRLTVL.

This clonotype was counted a few times. The V gene is TRBV30, the J gene TRBJ2-1; TRBD1 matches 7 bases. This CDR3 has 11 amino acids. V lost 5 bases and J lost 13; bases outside the gene matches: 8. CDR1 GTSNPN and CDR2 SVGIG come from the germline V gene (reference sequence). CDR3 amino acids: CAWATGTVQFF. In nucleotides, the CDR3 is TGTGCCTGGGCCACCGGGACAGTTCAGTTCTTC. The full variable domain, its missing parts supplied by reference TRBV30 and TRBJ2-1, is SQTIHQWPATLVQPVGSPLSLECTVEGTSNPNLYWYRQAAGRGLQLLFYSVGIGQISSEVPQNLSASRPQDRQFILSSKKLLLSDSGFYLCAWATGTVQFFGPGTRLTVL.

V and J are TRBV9 and TRBJ2-1, with 8 bases that match TRBD1. The V gene end was trimmed by 0 bases and the J gene end by 9 bases; junction bases not matched to a gene: 8. Germline V CDR1 and CDR2: SGDLS, YYNGEE. The CDR3 is 15 amino acids. The CDR3 here is CASSVEVSGGGEQFF. In DNA form, the CDR3 reads TGTGCCAGCAGCGTAGAAGTATCAGGGGGCGGTGAGCAGTTCTTC. Drawing the rest from reference TRBV9 and TRBJ2-1, the complete variable domain is DSGVTQTPKHLITATGQRVTLRCSPRSGDLSVYWYQQSLDQGLQFLIQYYNGEERAKGNILERFSAQQFPDLHSELNLSSLELGDSALYFCASSVEVSGGGEQFFGPGTRLTVL.